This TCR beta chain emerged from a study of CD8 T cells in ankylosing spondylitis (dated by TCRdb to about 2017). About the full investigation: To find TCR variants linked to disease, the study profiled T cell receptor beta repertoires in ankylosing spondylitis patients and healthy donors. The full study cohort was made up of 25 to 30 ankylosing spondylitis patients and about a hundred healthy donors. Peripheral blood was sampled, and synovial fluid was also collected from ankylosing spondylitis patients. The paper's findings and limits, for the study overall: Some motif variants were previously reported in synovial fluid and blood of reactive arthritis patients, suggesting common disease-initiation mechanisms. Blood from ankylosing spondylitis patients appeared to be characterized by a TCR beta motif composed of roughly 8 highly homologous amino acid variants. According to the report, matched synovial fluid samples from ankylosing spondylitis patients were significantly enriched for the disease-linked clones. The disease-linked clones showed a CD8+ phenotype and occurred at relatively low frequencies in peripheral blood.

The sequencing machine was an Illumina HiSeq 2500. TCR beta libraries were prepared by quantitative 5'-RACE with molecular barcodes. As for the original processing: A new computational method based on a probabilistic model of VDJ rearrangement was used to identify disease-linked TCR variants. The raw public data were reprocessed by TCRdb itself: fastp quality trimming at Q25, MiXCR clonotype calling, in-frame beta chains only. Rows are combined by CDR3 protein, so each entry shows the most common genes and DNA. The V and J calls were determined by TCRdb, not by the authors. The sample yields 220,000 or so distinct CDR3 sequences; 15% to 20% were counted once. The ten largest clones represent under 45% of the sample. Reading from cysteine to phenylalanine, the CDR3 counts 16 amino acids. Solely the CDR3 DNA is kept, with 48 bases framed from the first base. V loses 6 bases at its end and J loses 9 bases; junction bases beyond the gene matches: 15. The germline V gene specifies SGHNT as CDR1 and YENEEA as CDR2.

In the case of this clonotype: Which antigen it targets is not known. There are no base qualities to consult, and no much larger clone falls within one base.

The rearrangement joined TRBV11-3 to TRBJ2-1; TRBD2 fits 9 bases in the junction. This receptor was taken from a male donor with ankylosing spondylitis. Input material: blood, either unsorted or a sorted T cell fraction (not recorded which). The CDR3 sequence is CASSPVGGGAGPEQFF. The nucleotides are TGTGCCAGCAGTCCCGTGGGCGGGGGGGCCGGTCCTGAGCAGTTCTTC.